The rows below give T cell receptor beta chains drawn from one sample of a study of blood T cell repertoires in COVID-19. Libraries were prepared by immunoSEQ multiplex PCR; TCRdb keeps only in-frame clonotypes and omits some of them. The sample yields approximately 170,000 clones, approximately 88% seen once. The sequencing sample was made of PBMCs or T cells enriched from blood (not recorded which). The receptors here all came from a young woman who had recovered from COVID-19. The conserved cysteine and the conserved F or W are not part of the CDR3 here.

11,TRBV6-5,ASKDPGNTEAF
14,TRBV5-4,ASSPGQGPTNEKLF
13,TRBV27,ASSHGQGRNQPQH
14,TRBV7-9,ASSSGQGTEFDEQY
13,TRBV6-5,ASSFLGQQTYEQY
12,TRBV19,ATAIPGGNTEAF
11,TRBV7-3,ASSPDRVNGYT
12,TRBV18,ASSPSGGGEKLF
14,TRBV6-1,ASSEWVGQVDYEQY
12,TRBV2,ASARTASPYGYT
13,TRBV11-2,ASSLGTSANNEQF
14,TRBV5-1,ASSPGTGVKGSEAF
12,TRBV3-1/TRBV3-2,ASSRGRGNQPQH
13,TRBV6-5,ASSPTGGGGQPQH
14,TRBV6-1,ASSKGLAGGEETQY
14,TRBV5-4,ASSLGTSRVQETQY
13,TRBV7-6,ASSLGGVSNQPQH
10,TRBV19,ASSTLNSPLH
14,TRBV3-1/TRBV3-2,ASSQDGGFGKDEQF